A single count supports the clone carrying this TCR beta chain. This record belongs to a study of T cell changes during pregnancy in multiple sclerosis. The assay was immunoSEQ multiplex PCR, and TCRdb's table has in-frame clones only and misses some. The repertoire includes approximately 62,000 clones, 93% of them detected once, and around 3.7% sits in the top ten. The trim removed 5 bases at V and 3 bases at J, leaving 9 bases unmatched. This CDR3 comprises 18 residues. Germline V CDR1 and CDR2: SGHAT, FQNNGV. The source of this sequence is a female donor with multiple sclerosis, enrolled in a pregnancy study. The chain joins TRBV11-2 to TRBJ2-6; 11 bases line up with TRBD2. This sample comprised CD8+ T cells from peripheral blood mononuclear cells, obtained in the second trimester of pregnancy. The CDR3 nucleotides are TGTGCCAGCAGCGACCCACTAGCGGGAGACTTTGGGGCCAACGTCCTGACTTTC. Translating it yields CASSDPLAGDFGANVLTF.